The T cell receptor beta chain under discussion was sequenced for a study of T-cell memory formation after mild COVID-19. At the level of the study: Clusters were largely donor specific.

TCRdb used MiXCR to reprocess the 5' RACE reads, holding one entry per CDR3 protein. The sample carries roughly 240,000 distinct CDR3 sequences, over 15% recorded once. Trimming took off 1 base at V and 5 bases at J, with 15 bases between the two ends. The CDR3 has 16 amino acids. Germline CDR1 is SGHTA and CDR2 is FQGNSA. Sequencing input: PBMCs or a T cell subset sorted from them (not recorded which). This TCR came from an adult woman who had mild COVID-19 (a few samples of this study predate the infection). Cell type and time point are not known. This rearrangement joins TRBV7-2 to TRBJ1-5; D is perhaps TRBD1 (6 bases). CDR3 residues: CASSLEGTTGYQPQHF. The CDR3 nucleotides read TGTGCCAGCAGCTTAGAGGGGACGACAGGATATCAGCCCCAGCATTTT.